A single sample gave rise to the 9 T cell receptor beta chains below, sequenced in a study of CD8 T cells in Susac syndrome. With random hexamers, reverse transcription was performed on about 0.5 to 1 ug of RNA. MiXCR was run by TCRdb on the immunoSEQ multiplex PCR reads, yielding one entry per CDR3 protein. The table has about 120,000 distinct CDR3 sequences, 94% seen once. Sequenced sample: CD4+ T cells from PBMCs. The receptor set was obtained from a human donor in good health.

This clonotype occurred once. The rearrangement joins TRBV19 to TRBJ1-2; 8 bases agree with TRBD1. Germline trimming cut 5 bases from V and 8 bases from J; bases unmatched to any gene: 7. This CDR3 has 13 amino acids. Per the germline V gene, CDR1 is LNHDA and CDR2 is SQIVND (reference sequence). CDR3 sequence: CASSSTGERGYTF. CDR3 nucleotide sequence: TGTGCCAGTAGTTCGACAGGGGAACGGGGCTACACCTTC.

V and J are TRBV9 and TRBJ2-7, with D possibly being TRBD2 (6 bases). Germline V lookup: CDR1 SGDLS, CDR2 YYNGEE. This CDR3 has 14 residues. Trimming stripped 6 bases from V and 2 bases from J, with 15 bases between. The DNA for the CDR3 is TGTGCCAGCACCCCGGGGGTAGGGCCCTACGAGCAGTACTTC. As protein: CASTPGVGPYEQYF. Filled out from reference TRBV9 and TRBJ2-7, the complete variable domain reads DSGVTQTPKHLITATGQRVTLRCSPRSGDLSVYWYQQSLDQGLQFLIQYYNGEERAKGNILERFSAQQFPDLHSELNLSSLELGDSALYFCASTPGVGPYEQYFGPGTRLTVT.

The rearrangement joins TRBV28 to TRBJ1-1, with 10 bases matching TRBD1. Trimming removed 6 bases from V and 11 bases from J; junction bases left unmatched: 6. CDR1 is MDHEN and CDR2 is SYDVKM in the germline V gene. This CDR3 spans 12 amino acids. CDR3 region: CASSQRTGGAFF. Written as DNA, the CDR3 is TGTGCCAGCAGCCAAAGGACAGGGGGTGCTTTCTTT.

The rearrangement links TRBV5-1 to TRBJ2-7; 7 bases are a match to TRBD2. Germline V gene data show CDR1 as SGHRS and CDR2 as YFSETQ. V lost 3 bases and J lost 6; bases outside the gene matches: 15. The CDR3 runs to 16 residues. The chain's CDR3 is CASSSAGTTFLGEQYF. Written as DNA, the CDR3 is TGCGCCAGCAGCTCTGCCGGGACTACATTCCTAGGCGAGCAGTACTTC.

J is TRBJ1-5 and V is TRBV2; 8 nucleotides align to TRBD1. This CDR3 comprises 16 residues. With 8 bases clipped from V and 4 bases from J, the junction kept 13 bases outside the gene matches. Germline CDR1 and CDR2: SNHLY and FYNNEI. The CDR3 DNA sequence: TGTGCCAGCCAATCGGAGGGACAGGCCCAAAATCAGCCCCAGCATTTT. Its translation: CASQSEGQAQNQPQHF.

The chain employs TRBV6-2 or TRBV6-3 and TRBJ2-1; the D gene is possibly TRBD2 (5 bases). Per the germline V gene, CDR1 is MNHEY and CDR2 is SVGEGT. CDR3 length: 16 amino acids. V lost 3 bases and J 7 bases, leaving 19 bases between the germline ends. CDR3 bases: TGTGCCAGCAGTTATATTGAGGTGGTTTCGGGAAATGAGCAGTTCTTC. This gives the protein CASSYIEVVSGNEQFF.

This chain connects TRBV7-2 to TRBJ2-5, with no clear D. Per the germline V gene, CDR1 is SGHTA and CDR2 is FQGNSA. Between the trimmed V and J ends, which lost 5 bases and 5 bases, there was a span of 12 bases. The CDR3 runs to 13 residues. The CDR3 reads CASSLRLGETQYF. The CDR3 bases are TGTGCCAGCAGCCTTCGACTCGGGGAGACCCAGTACTTC.

V gene TRBV5-1 combines with J gene TRBJ1-1, with a possible D match to TRBD1 (5 bases). Germline V CDR1 and CDR2: SGHRS, YFSETQ. Trimming removed 0 bases at V and 4 bases at J, with 10 bases between. CDR3 length: 14 amino acids. The CDR3 DNA reads as TGCGCCAGCAGCTTGGGGGAAGGGGCCACTGAAGCTTTCTTT. It is translated as CASSLGEGATEAFF.

The V and J genes are TRBV7-3 and TRBJ2-3, with TRBD2 matching over 9 bases. Germline trimming cut 2 bases from V and 2 bases from J; bases unmatched to any gene: 5. Germline lookup yields CDR1 SGHTA and CDR2 FQGTGA. The CDR3 contains 16 residues. The CDR3 loop reads CASSLLASGDTDTQYF. The CDR3 DNA sequence: TGTGCCAGCAGCTTATTGGCTAGCGGGGACACAGATACGCAGTATTTT.